Listed below are T cell receptor beta chains from one sample, sequenced in a study of blood T cell repertoires in COVID-19. Data came from immunoSEQ multiplex PCR; TCRdb stores just in-frame clones and leaves some out. The table includes some 310,000 clones, around 90% detected once. The material sequenced was peripheral blood. The receptors come from a woman aged 25-40 years with COVID-19, enrolled during active disease. Each CDR3 is given with its conserved first and last residue. The order of the fields is J gene, clone size, D gene, V gene, CDR3 DNA, CDR3 protein. D genes are given only for firm matches. Only some rows state a clone size, as once, few, many or a class for expanded clones.

>TRBJ1-3|-|-|TRBV28
TGTGCCAGCAGTTCAGAAGGGAGGGGCACCATATATTTT
CASSSEGRGTIYF
>TRBJ2-1|-|TRBD2|TRBV7-2
TGTGCCAGCAGCTCTTCTAGCGGGAGAACCCACAATGAGCAGTTCTTC
CASSSSSGRTHNEQFF
>TRBJ1-6|-|TRBD1|TRBV6-2/TRBV6-3
TGTGCCAGCAGCCCTCGGGACAGGGCCCCTTATAATTCACCCCTCCACTTT
CASSPRDRAPYNSPLHF
>TRBJ1-3|-|-|TRBV19
TGTGCCAGTATAAAACAGAGCTCTGGAAACACCATATATTTT
CASIKQSSGNTIYF
>TRBJ2-1|-|TRBD2|TRBV7-9
TGTGCCAGCAGTCCGGGACTAGCCTACAATGAGCAGTTCTTC
CASSPGLAYNEQFF
>TRBJ1-2|-|-|TRBV7-8
TGTGCCAGCAGCTTAGATTCCGAGGGTGGCTACACCTTC
CASSLDSEGGYTF
>TRBJ2-2|-|-|TRBV12-3/TRBV12-4
TGTGCCGGTCTCGGTGATGAGACCGGGGAGCTGTTTTTT
CAGLGDETGELFF
>TRBJ1-2|-|-|TRBV28
TGTGCCAGCAGCTACATGGACAGAAACTATGGCTACACCTTC
CASSYMDRNYGYTF
>TRBJ1-1|-|-|TRBV27
TGTGCCAGCAGTTTTGGGGGCAAGGACACTGAAGCTTTCTTT
CASSFGGKDTEAFF
>TRBJ1-1|-|TRBD1|TRBV28
TGTGCCAGCAGTGGACAGGGGAGGACTGAAGCTTTCTTT
CASSGQGRTEAFF
>TRBJ1-2|-|-|TRBV3-1/TRBV3-2
TGTGCCAGCAGCCCGCTGAGGCCTGCGTATGGCTACACCTTC
CASSPLRPAYGYTF
>TRBJ2-7|-|TRBD1|TRBV2
TGTGCCAGCAGTGAAGGCGTACAGGGGTACGAGCAGTACTTC
CASSEGVQGYEQYF
>TRBJ1-2|-|-|TRBV11-2
TGTGCCAGCAGTTATTGGTCCCCCGAAGAGGGCTACACCTTC
CASSYWSPEEGYTF
>TRBJ1-1|-|-|TRBV4-1
TGCGCCAGCAGCCAAGCCCGACAGCGTGAAGCTTTCTTT
CASSQARQREAFF
>TRBJ1-5|-|-|TRBV6-5
TGTGCCAGCAGTCCACTCGATCAGCCCCAGCATTTT
CASSPLDQPQHF
>TRBJ2-1|once|TRBD1|TRBV25-1
TGTGCCAGCAGTGAAAGGACAGGTTCCTACAATGAGCAGTTCTTC
CASSERTGSYNEQFF
>TRBJ2-1|-|-|TRBV6-6
TGTGCCAGCAGGCCCGGCCGAAAGGCAGGCGATGAGCAGTTCTTC
CASRPGRKAGDEQFF
>TRBJ2-2|-|-|TRBV10-2
TGCGCCCGCACCTCTCGCGGGCGGGCCGGGGGCGGGGAGCTGTTTTTT
CARTSRGRAGGGELFF
>TRBJ1-5|-|TRBD1|TRBV19
TGTGCCAGTAGTAATTCCGGGACAGGGGGATTTCAGCCCCAGCATTTT
CASSNSGTGGFQPQHF
>TRBJ1-1|-|-|TRBV19
TGTGCCAGTAGTCCCATGGGAGGGGTGGGGAACACTGAAGCTTTCTTT
CASSPMGGVGNTEAFF
>TRBJ1-6|-|TRBD1|TRBV6-5
TGTGCCAGCAGGTCCACAGGGGATGGGTCACCCCTCCACTTT
CASRSTGDGSPLHF
>TRBJ1-2|-|TRBD1|TRBV7-9
TGTGCCAGCAGCTTAGCGTCGACAGGGGACGATGGCTACACCTTC
CASSLASTGDDGYTF
>TRBJ2-7|few|TRBD2|TRBV19
TGTGCCAGTAGTGTTCTAGCGGGAGAAAACGAGCAGTACTTC
CASSVLAGENEQYF
>TRBJ1-1|-|-|TRBV2
TGTGCCAGCAGTGAGGGAGGGCGGATTTTCATGAACACTGAAGCTTTCTTT
CASSEGGRIFMNTEAFF
>TRBJ2-7|-|-|TRBV13
TGTGCCAGCAGCTTAGGCCGCGGGAAATACGAGCAGTACTTC
CASSLGRGKYEQYF
>TRBJ2-1|-|TRBD1|TRBV19
TGTGCCAGTGGACAGGGGGTTGGCTACAATGAGCAGTTCTTC
CASGQGVGYNEQFF
>TRBJ1-5|-|TRBD1|TRBV18
TGTGCCAGCTCACTGGACAGGTACAATCAGCCCCAGCATTTT
CASSLDRYNQPQHF
>TRBJ2-2|-|TRBD2|TRBV5-1
TGCGCCAGCAGCAACCCACCTACTAGCGGGAGTATCGCCGGGGAGCTGTTTTTT
CASSNPPTSGSIAGELFF
>TRBJ2-3|-|-|TRBV5-1
TGCGCCAGCAGCTTGGTATCCTCCCTCGCGGGGAACACAGATACGCAGTATTTT
CASSLVSSLAGNTDTQYF
>TRBJ1-2|-|-|TRBV5-1
TGCGCCAGCAGCTTGGTACGCCAGGGGAAAGGGGGCTACACCTTC
CASSLVRQGKGGYTF
>TRBJ2-1|-|TRBD2|TRBV5-4
TGTGCCAGCAGCTTCCACTCTAGCGGCGCTAATGAGCAGTTCTTC
CASSFHSSGANEQFF
>TRBJ1-2|-|-|TRBV5-5
TGTGCCAGCAGCTTTGGAGGTGGCTATGGCTACACCTTC
CASSFGGGYGYTF
>TRBJ2-7|-|TRBD2|TRBV7-8
TGTGCCAGCAGCTTGCGCCGGGAGGGCGAGCAGTACTTC
CASSLRREGEQYF
>TRBJ2-5|once|-|TRBV15
TGTGCCACCTCTGGCGGCGGGCAAGAGACCCAGTACTTC
CATSGGGQETQYF
>TRBJ1-3|-|-|TRBV6-1
TGTGCCAGCAGTGCCCAACCAGGGAACTCTGGAAACACCATATATTTT
CASSAQPGNSGNTIYF
>TRBJ2-1|-|-|TRBV2
TGTGCCAGCAGTGACGGTGGGTGGCGGAGCTCCTACAATGAGCAGTTCTTC
CASSDGGWRSSYNEQFF
>TRBJ1-1|-|TRBD1|TRBV27
TGTGCCAGCCGCCACCGGCAGGGGGCAAACACTGAAGCTTTCTTT
CASRHRQGANTEAFF
>TRBJ2-1|-|TRBD2|TRBV7-2
TGTGCCAGCAGCTCTCCGGGACTAGCGGGAGTAGGGTCCTACAATGAGCAGTTCTTC
CASSSPGLAGVGSYNEQFF
>TRBJ2-1|-|-|TRBV21-1
TGTGCCAGCAGCCTTAACCAAAGACTGATTCCCTACAATGAGCAGTTCTTC
CASSLNQRLIPYNEQFF
>TRBJ1-2|-|TRBD1|TRBV7-9
TGTGCCAGCAGCCTGGGACAGGGCAACTATGGCTACACCTTC
CASSLGQGNYGYTF
>TRBJ1-2|-|-|TRBV5-1
TGCGCCAGCAGCTTGGAGGGGGTAGTCTATGGCTACACCTTC
CASSLEGVVYGYTF
>TRBJ2-1|-|TRBD2|TRBV25-1
TGTGCCAGCAGTGAATATCGGGGGGGAGTGGGTAATGAGCAGTTCTTC
CASSEYRGGVGNEQFF
>TRBJ1-2|-|TRBD1|TRBV29-1
TGCAGCGTCGAGGAAGGACAGGGGGCTACTGGCTACACCTTC
CSVEEGQGATGYTF
>TRBJ1-1|-|TRBD1|TRBV7-9
TGTGCCAGCAGTGAGGCGGGACAGCTACACACTGAAGCTTTCTTT
CASSEAGQLHTEAFF
>TRBJ2-7|-|-|TRBV28
TGTGCCAGCAGCCTTAGGGGTGGCTCCTACGAGCAGTACTTC
CASSLRGGSYEQYF
>TRBJ1-2|few|-|TRBV7-9
TGTGCCAGCAGCTTAGGGACATGGCCTTATGGCTACACCTTC
CASSLGTWPYGYTF
>TRBJ1-1|-|TRBD1|TRBV20-1
TGCAGTGCTAGTTCGGGCAGGGGGCGGGGCACTGAAGCTTTCTTT
CSASSGRGRGTEAFF
>TRBJ1-6|-|-|TRBV19
TGTGCCAGTAGGACAGTCGTCTCCTATAATTCACCCCTCCACTTT
CASRTVVSYNSPLHF
>TRBJ2-7|-|TRBD1|TRBV19
TGTGCCAGTAGTATTTCCGGGACAGATTACGAGCAGTACTTC
CASSISGTDYEQYF
>TRBJ1-2|-|TRBD1|TRBV5-1
TGCGCCAGCAGCCATGGGACAGGGGGTATTTCCTTC
CASSHGTGGISF
>TRBJ1-4|once|-|TRBV28
TGTGCCAGCAGCCGCATTTCGGGGGGCAGGGAAAAACTGTTTTTT
CASSRISGGREKLFF
>TRBJ2-1|-|TRBD2|TRBV11-3
TGTGCCAGCAGCTTAGGAGGACTAGCGGGAGATGAGCAGTTCTTC
CASSLGGLAGDEQFF
>TRBJ1-4|-|TRBD1|TRBV7-9
TGTGCCAGCAGCTTAGTTGCAGGGGGCGTGGAAAAACTGTTTTTT
CASSLVAGGVEKLFF
>TRBJ1-3|-|-|TRBV18
TGTGCCAGCTCACCAATAACAGAATCCGGAAACACCATATATTTT
CASSPITESGNTIYF
>TRBJ1-2|-|-|TRBV24-1
TGTGCCACCAGTGACGATCAGGGTGAGGATGGCTACACCTTC
CATSDDQGEDGYTF
>TRBJ2-2|-|TRBD2|TRBV9
TGTGCCAGCAGCCCCTTCAGCGGGAGGAACACCGGGGAGCTGTTTTTT
CASSPFSGRNTGELFF
>TRBJ2-3|once|TRBD2|TRBV28
TGTGCCAGCAGTTTCCTAACTAGCGGGAGCACAGATACGCAGTATTTT
CASSFLTSGSTDTQYF